This entry features one T cell receptor beta chain sequence. The junction shows a germline mismatch at one end, possibly a read error. From germline, CDR1 is DFQATT and CDR2 SNEGSKA (reference sequence). This CDR3 comprises 16 residues. This sample is drawn from a study of blood T cells in healthy people across ages. With a J-beta primer mix and a sample-barcoded 5' primer, a second PCR ran about 6 to 11 cycles. Each CDR3 protein is one row after TCRdb ran MiXCR on the 5' RACE reads. The table records 800,000 to 1,300,000 distinct CDR3 sequences, around 27% of them present only once. The same sample was also studied in work on T cells of mothers and their children.

The sequenced material came from blood. This TCR came from a girl aged 2-10 years in good health. The J gene is TRBJ2-1, the V gene TRBV20-1; 9 nucleotides align to TRBD2. DNA for the CDR3: TGCAGTGCTAGAGTCCCTAGCGGGATGTCCTACAATGAGAAGTTCTTC. Encoded protein: CSARVPSGMSYNEKFF.